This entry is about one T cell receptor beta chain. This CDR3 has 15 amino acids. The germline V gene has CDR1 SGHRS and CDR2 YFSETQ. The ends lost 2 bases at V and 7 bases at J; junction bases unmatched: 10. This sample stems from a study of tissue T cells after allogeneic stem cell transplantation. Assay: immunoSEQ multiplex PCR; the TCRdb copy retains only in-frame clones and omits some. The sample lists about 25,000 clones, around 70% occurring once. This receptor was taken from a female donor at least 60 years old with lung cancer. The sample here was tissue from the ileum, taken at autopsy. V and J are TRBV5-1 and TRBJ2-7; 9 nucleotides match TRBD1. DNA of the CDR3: TGCGCCAGCAGCTTTTCTGGAGGACAGGGGTGGGAGCAGTACTTC. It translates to CASSFSGGQGWEQYF. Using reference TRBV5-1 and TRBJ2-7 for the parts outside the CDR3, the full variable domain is KAGVTQTPRYLIKTRGQQVTLSCSPISGHRSVSWYQQTPGQGLQFLFEYFSETQRNKGNFPGRFSGRQFSNSRSEMNVSTLELGDSALYLCASSFSGGQGWEQYFGPGTRLTVT.